This is a list of T cell receptor beta chains from one sample in a study of T cells after yellow fever vaccination. MiXCR was run by TCRdb on the 5' RACE reads, yielding one entry per CDR3 protein. This sample has roughly 300,000 distinct CDR3 sequences, with roughly 7.5% found just once. The sample in question was PBMCs, obtained 35 to 50 days after the first yellow fever vaccination. The receptors shown here come from a man aged 18 to 29 who received the YFV17D yellow fever vaccine. CDR3s include the opening cysteine and the closing phenylalanine or tryptophan. The D gene is left open where the match is weak. For some rows the clone size is stated as once, few or many, or as a class when expanded; others skip it.

d_gene	v_gene	abundance	j_gene	CDR3nt	CDR3aa
NA	TRBV6-4	few	TRBJ2-3	TGTGCCAGCAGTGACTTTGCGACTAGCACAGATACGCAGTATTTT	CASSDFATSTDTQYF
NA	TRBV18	few	TRBJ2-1	TGTGCCAGCCGACCTCGTTCGGGGTCCTCCTACAATGAGCAGTTCTTC	CASRPRSGSSYNEQFF
TRBD1	TRBV29-1	NA	TRBJ1-2	TGCAGCGTCCCTCGGACAGGCTTCCGTGGCTACACCTTC	CSVPRTGFRGYTF
NA	TRBV12-3/TRBV12-4	few	TRBJ1-2	TGTGCCAGCCTCAGGGAGAACTATGGCTACACCTTC	CASLRENYGYTF
NA	TRBV19	NA	TRBJ1-1	TGTGCCAGTAGTATTGCGGGCGCACCCACTGAAGCTTTCTTT	CASSIAGAPTEAFF
TRBD1	TRBV3-1	few	TRBJ2-1	TGTGCCAGCAGCCAAGATCCGACAGGGCGCAGTGAGCAGTTCTTC	CASSQDPTGRSEQFF
TRBD1	TRBV5-1	many	TRBJ1-1	TGCGCCAGCAGCTTGGGGGACAGAATCCCCACTGAAGCTTTCTTT	CASSLGDRIPTEAFF
NA	TRBV7-2	few	TRBJ1-2	TGTGCCAGCAGCTTAGCACTCGGGGATCAGTATGGCTACACCTTC	CASSLALGDQYGYTF
NA	TRBV5-1	few	TRBJ1-6	TGCGCCAGCAGCTTGTGGGTATACAAGGGGGATTCACCCCTCCACTTT	CASSLWVYKGDSPLHF
TRBD1	TRBV27	many	TRBJ2-7	TGTGCCAGCAGTTCCGGACAGGGGGCCTACGAGCAGTACTTC	CASSSGQGAYEQYF
NA	TRBV6-2/TRBV6-3	few	TRBJ1-1	TGTGCCAGCAGTTACTACGGATGGGGAATGAACACTGAAGCTTTCTTT	CASSYYGWGMNTEAFF
NA	TRBV7-9	NA	TRBJ1-1	TGTGCCAGCAGCAAGGCGGCGGCGGAAACTGAAGCTTTCTTT	CASSKAAAETEAFF
NA	TRBV12-3/TRBV12-4	many	TRBJ1-1	TGTGCCAGCAGTTTGTCCAGCAACACTGAAGCTTTCTTT	CASSLSSNTEAFF
TRBD2	TRBV6-5	few	TRBJ2-2	TGTGCCAGCAGTTACTCATTCGCGGGGGGGCCTAGCCGGGAGCTGTTTTTT	CASSYSFAGGPSRELFF
NA	TRBV6-2/TRBV6-3	NA	TRBJ2-7	TGTGCCAGCAGCTACAGGGCGGGGACCTACGAGCAGTACTTC	CASSYRAGTYEQYF
TRBD2	TRBV18	few	TRBJ2-2	TGTGCCAGCTCATCGGGACTAGCGGGGAACACCGGGGAGCTGTTTTTT	CASSSGLAGNTGELFF
NA	TRBV29-1	many	TRBJ2-5	TGCAGCGTTGAAGTTGGGGAAGAGACCCAGTACTTC	CSVEVGEETQYF
TRBD1	TRBV5-1	many	TRBJ2-7	TGCGCCAGCAGCCCGGGACAGGGGCTCTCCTACGAGCAGTACTTC	CASSPGQGLSYEQYF
NA	TRBV5-1	few	TRBJ1-2	TGCGCCAGCAGCTTGTCGCAAAGCGGCTACACCTTC	CASSLSQSGYTF
NA	TRBV12-3/TRBV12-4	NA	TRBJ2-5	TGTGCCAGCTGCGAATCGGGGGCTCAAGAGACCCAGTACTTC	CASCESGAQETQYF
TRBD1	TRBV5-1	few	TRBJ2-1	TGCGCCAGCAGCGGGGGACAGGGGTATGAGCAGTTCTTC	CASSGGQGYEQFF
NA	TRBV20-1	few	TRBJ1-2	TGCAGTGCTCGAAGGGTCGGTGGCTACACCTTC	CSARRVGGYTF
NA	TRBV7-2	many	TRBJ2-5	TGCGCCAGCAGCCGCGGGCAGCAAGAGACCCAGTACTTC	CASSRGQQETQYF
NA	TRBV3-1	few	TRBJ2-5	TGTGCCAGCAGGACGGCGGGTCAAGAGACCCAGTACTTC	CASRTAGQETQYF